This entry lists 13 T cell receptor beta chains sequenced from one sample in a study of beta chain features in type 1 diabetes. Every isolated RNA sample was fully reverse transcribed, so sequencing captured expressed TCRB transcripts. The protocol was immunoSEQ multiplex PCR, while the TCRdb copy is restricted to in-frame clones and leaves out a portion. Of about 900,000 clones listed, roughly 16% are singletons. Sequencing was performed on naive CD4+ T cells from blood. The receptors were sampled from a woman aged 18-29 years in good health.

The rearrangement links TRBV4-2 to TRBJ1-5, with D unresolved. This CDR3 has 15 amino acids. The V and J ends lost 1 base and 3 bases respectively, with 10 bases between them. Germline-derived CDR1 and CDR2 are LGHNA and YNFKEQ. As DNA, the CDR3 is TGTGCCAGCAGCCAAGTTAGTCTGGACAATCAGCCCCAGCATTTT. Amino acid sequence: CASSQVSLDNQPQHF.

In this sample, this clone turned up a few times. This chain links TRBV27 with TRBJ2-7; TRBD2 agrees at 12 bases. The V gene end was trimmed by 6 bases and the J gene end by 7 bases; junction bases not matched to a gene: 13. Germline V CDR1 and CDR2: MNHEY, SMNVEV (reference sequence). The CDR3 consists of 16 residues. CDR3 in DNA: TGTGCCAGCAGCAACCGACGGACTAGCGGGATAGAGGAGCAGTACTTC. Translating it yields CASSNRRTSGIEEQYF.

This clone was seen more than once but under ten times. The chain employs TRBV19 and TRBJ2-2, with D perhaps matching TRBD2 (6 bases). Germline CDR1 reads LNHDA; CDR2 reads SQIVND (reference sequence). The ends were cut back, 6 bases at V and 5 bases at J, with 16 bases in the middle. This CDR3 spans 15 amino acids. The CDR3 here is CASRPRGLETGELFF. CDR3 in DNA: TGTGCCAGTAGACCACGGGGACTCGAGACCGGGGAGCTGTTTTTT. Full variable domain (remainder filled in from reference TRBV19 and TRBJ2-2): DGGITQSPKYLFRKEGQNVTLSCEQNLNHDAMYWYRQDPGQGLRLIYYSQIVNDFQKGDIAEGYSVSREKKESFPLTVTSAQKNPTAFYLCASRPRGLETGELFFGEGSRLTVL.

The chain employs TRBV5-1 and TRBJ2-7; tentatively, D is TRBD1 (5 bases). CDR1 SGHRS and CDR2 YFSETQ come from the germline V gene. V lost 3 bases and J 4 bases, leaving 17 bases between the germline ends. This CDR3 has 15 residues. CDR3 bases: TGCGCCAGCAGCTCGCAGGGATTTACTGTGTACGAGCAGTACTTC. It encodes CASSSQGFTVYEQYF.

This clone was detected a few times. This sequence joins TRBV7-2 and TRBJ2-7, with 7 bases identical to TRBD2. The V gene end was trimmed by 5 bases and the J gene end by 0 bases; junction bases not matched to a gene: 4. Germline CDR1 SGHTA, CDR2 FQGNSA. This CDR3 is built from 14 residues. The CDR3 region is CASSRTSPSYEQYF. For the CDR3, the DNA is TGTGCCAGCAGCCGGACTAGTCCCTCCTACGAGCAGTACTTC.

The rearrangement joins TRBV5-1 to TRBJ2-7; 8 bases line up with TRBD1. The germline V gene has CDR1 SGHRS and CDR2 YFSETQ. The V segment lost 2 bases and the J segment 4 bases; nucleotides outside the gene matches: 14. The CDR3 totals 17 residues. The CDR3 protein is CASSFLAPEQGGYEQYF. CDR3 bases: TGCGCCAGCAGCTTCCTGGCCCCGGAACAGGGGGGATACGAGCAGTACTTC.

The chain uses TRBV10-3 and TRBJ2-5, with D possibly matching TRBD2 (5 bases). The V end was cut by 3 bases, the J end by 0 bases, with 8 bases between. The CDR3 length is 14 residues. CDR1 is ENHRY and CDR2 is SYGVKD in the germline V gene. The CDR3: CAISERADQETQYF. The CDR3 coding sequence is TGTGCCATCAGTGAAAGAGCGGACCAAGAGACCCAGTACTTC.

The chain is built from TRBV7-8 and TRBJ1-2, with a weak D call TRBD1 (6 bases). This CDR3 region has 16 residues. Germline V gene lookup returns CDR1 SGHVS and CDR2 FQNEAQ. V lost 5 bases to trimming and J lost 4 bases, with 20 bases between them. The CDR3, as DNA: TGTGCCAGCAGCCCAAGTCGAACAGGGTGGGGCTATGGCTACACCTTC. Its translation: CASSPSRTGWGYGYTF.

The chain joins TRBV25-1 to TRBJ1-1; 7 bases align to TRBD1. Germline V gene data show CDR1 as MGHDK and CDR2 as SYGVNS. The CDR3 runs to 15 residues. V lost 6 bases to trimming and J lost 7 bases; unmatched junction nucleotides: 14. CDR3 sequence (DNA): TGTGCCAGCAGAGGGAGCACAGGGGCTAGTGGTGAAGCTTTCTTT. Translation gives CASRGSTGASGEAFF. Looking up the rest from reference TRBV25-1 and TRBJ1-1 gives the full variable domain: EADIYQTPRYLVIGTGKKITLECSQTMGHDKMYWYQQDPGMELHLIHYSYGVNSTEKGDLSSESTVSRIRTEHFPLTLESARPSHTSQYLCASRGSTGASGEAFFGQGTRLTVV.

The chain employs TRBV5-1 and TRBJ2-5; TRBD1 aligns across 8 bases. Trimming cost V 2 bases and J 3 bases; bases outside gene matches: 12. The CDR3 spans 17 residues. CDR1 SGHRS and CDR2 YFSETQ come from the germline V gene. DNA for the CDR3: TGCGCCAGCAGCTTTGGCAGGGGGCGCAGATTGGAAGAGACCCAGTACTTC. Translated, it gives CASSFGRGRRLEETQYF.

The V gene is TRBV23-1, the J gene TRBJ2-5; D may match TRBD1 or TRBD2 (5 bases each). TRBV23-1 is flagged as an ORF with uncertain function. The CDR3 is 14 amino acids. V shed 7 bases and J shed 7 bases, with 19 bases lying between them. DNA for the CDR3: TGCGCCAGCAAGCTTGGGGGTACCCCATCGACCCAGTACTTC. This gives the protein CASKLGGTPSTQYF.

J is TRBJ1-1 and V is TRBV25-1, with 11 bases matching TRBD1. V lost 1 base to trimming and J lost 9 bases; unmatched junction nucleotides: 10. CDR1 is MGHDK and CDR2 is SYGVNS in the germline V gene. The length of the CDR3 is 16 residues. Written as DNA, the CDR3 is TGTGCCAGCAGTGAATCCGGGACAGGGGGTCACAGGCAAGCTTTCTTT. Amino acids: CASSESGTGGHRQAFF.

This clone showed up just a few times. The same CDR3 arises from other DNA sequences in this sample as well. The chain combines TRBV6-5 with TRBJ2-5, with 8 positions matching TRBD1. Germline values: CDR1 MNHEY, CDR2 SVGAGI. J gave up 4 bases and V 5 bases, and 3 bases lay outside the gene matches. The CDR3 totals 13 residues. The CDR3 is CASSRQGRETQYF. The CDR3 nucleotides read TGTGCCAGCAGTCGACAGGGGAGAGAGACCCAGTACTTC.